These T cell receptor beta chains were read from a single sample in a study of T-cell memory formation after mild COVID-19. Using its own MiXCR run on the 5' RACE reads, TCRdb lists one record per CDR3 protein. Counted here are roughly 580,000 distinct CDR3 sequences, more than 15% occurring once; the ten biggest clones make up approximately 12%. Sequences were obtained from PBMCs or a T cell subset sorted from them (not recorded which). The source is an adult woman who had mild COVID-19 (a few samples of this study predate the infection). Cell type and time point are not known. Both conserved end residues are part of each CDR3. Fields, in order: J gene, clone size, D gene, V gene, CDR3 DNA, CDR3 protein. The D gene is left open where the match is weak. Clone size is stated in some rows and not others, as once, few, many or a class when expanded.

TRBJ2-1	few	.	TRBV5-1	TGCGCCAGCAGGCCCGTCCCTCTAGCCGGGCGCAATGAGCAGTTCTTC	CASRPVPLAGRNEQFF
TRBJ2-2	few	TRBD2	TRBV7-8	TGTGCCAGCAGCGGCAGAGGACTAGCGGGAGTATATGGGGAGCTGTTTTTT	CASSGRGLAGVYGELFF
TRBJ1-1	.	TRBD1	TRBV30	TGTGCCTGGGGGGACAGTTTCACTGAAGCTTTCTTT	CAWGDSFTEAFF
TRBJ2-5	few	TRBD2	TRBV7-6	TGTGCCAGCAGCAAAGTTTCCGGGAGGGATTGGGAGACCCAGTACTTC	CASSKVSGRDWETQYF
TRBJ2-7	many	.	TRBV7-9	TGTGCCAGCAGCTTAGAGGGAGACAGGAGGTCCTACGAGCAGTACTTC	CASSLEGDRRSYEQYF
TRBJ2-6	.	.	TRBV15	TGTGCCACCAGCAGTCGCTCTGGGGCCAACGTCCTGACTTTC	CATSSRSGANVLTF
TRBJ2-3	few	TRBD2	TRBV11-3	TGTGCCAGCAGCCGACTAGCGGGGAGGGATACGCAGTATTTT	CASSRLAGRDTQYF
TRBJ1-1	few	TRBD1	TRBV5-5	TGTGCCAGCAGCTTGACCTATGGACAGGGAGTAATCCGCCTAACTGAAGCTTTCTTT	CASSLTYGQGVIRLTEAFF
TRBJ1-2	.	.	TRBV20-1	TGCAGTGCTACGGGATCCACGTCGCAGGAGGATCGCTACACCTTC	CSATGSTSQEDRYTF
TRBJ1-5	few	.	TRBV5-1	TGCGCCAGCAGCTTGGTCGTAGGGAGCAATCAGCCCCAGCATTTT	CASSLVVGSNQPQHF
TRBJ2-1	few	.	TRBV11-2	TGTGCCAGCAGCTTAAACAGGGCCTACAATGAGCAGTTCTTC	CASSLNRAYNEQFF
TRBJ2-5	few	.	TRBV12-3/TRBV12-4	TGTGCCAGCAGCCCAGGGGGGTCTTTAGAAGAGACCCAGTACTTC	CASSPGGSLEETQYF
TRBJ1-2	.	TRBD1	TRBV7-9	TGTGCCAGCCTAAGGACAGGGGAGTATGGCTACACCTTC	CASLRTGEYGYTF
TRBJ2-5	.	.	TRBV24-1	TGTGCCACCAGTGACCAACGTCAAGAGACCCAGTACTTC	CATSDQRQETQYF
TRBJ2-1	.	TRBD1	TRBV7-9	TGTGCCAGCAGCTTAGAGGGGACAGGTTCCTACAATGAGCAGTTCTTC	CASSLEGTGSYNEQFF
TRBJ2-3	.	.	TRBV4-1	TGCGCCAGCAGCCAAGCCGGGGGGCCCCAAGATACGCAGTATTTT	CASSQAGGPQDTQYF
TRBJ1-1	once	TRBD1	TRBV7-6	TGTGCCAGCAGCACGGGACAGGGACCGGGCGACGTAGCTTTCTTT	CASSTGQGPGDVAFF
TRBJ2-5	few	.	TRBV6-1	TGTGCCAGCAGTCCCCGACATGCTGTAGAGACCCAGTACTTC	CASSPRHAVETQYF
TRBJ2-7	.	TRBD1	TRBV3-1	TGTGCCAGCAGCCAAGCAGGGGGCCATACGGCGGGATCCTTCTACGAGCAGTACTTC	CASSQAGGHTAGSFYEQYF
TRBJ2-5	few	.	TRBV2	TGTGCCAGCATCGCTAGGGAAGAGACCCAGTACTTC	CASIAREETQYF
TRBJ2-1	.	.	TRBV7-9	TGTGCCAGCAGCACAACGACAGGAGCCTACAATGAGCAGTTCTTC	CASSTTTGAYNEQFF
TRBJ2-3	.	TRBD1	TRBV29-1	TGCAGCTGTTCCGGGACAGAGCTTACAGATACGCAGTATTTT	CSCSGTELTDTQYF
TRBJ2-5	.	.	TRBV7-2	TGTGCCAGCAGCTTAGGGACAGTAAAAGAGACCCAGTACTTC	CASSLGTVKETQYF
TRBJ2-7	few	TRBD2	TRBV7-9	TGTGCCAGTAGCGGGAGGGCCGGGTACGAGCAGTACTTC	CASSGRAGYEQYF
TRBJ2-3	.	TRBD2	TRBV3-1	TGTGCCAGCAGCCAAGCCTTGACGGCTAGCGGGAGGCCGGGGGACACAGATACGCAGTATTTT	CASSQALTASGRPGDTDTQYF
TRBJ2-5	.	TRBD1	TRBV11-3	TGTGCCAGCAGCGCACAGGGGGCTAGAGAGACCCAGTACTTC	CASSAQGARETQYF
TRBJ1-1	few	.	TRBV4-2	TGTGCCAGCAGCCAAGATTTCCGTTTTAAAGCTTTCTTT	CASSQDFRFKAFF
TRBJ1-2	few	.	TRBV6-5	TGTGCCAGCAGTTCAACTCGGTCGGGCTATGGCTACACCTTC	CASSSTRSGYGYTF
TRBJ1-1	.	.	TRBV7-8	TGTGCCAGCAGCCCGGACCTCCTGAACACTGAAGCTTTCTTT	CASSPDLLNTEAFF
TRBJ2-3	.	TRBD1	TRBV19	TGTGCCAGTAGCGGAGGGACAGGGTTAGCAGATACGCAGTATTTT	CASSGGTGLADTQYF
TRBJ1-1	.	.	TRBV15	TGTGCCACCAGCAGGTCGGGGGGGCACACTGAAGCTTTCTTT	CATSRSGGHTEAFF
TRBJ2-5	.	.	TRBV3-1	TGTGCCAGCAGCCAAGTCGTTAGTACAGACCGGGACCAAGAGACCCAGTACTTC	CASSQVVSTDRDQETQYF
TRBJ2-7	.	TRBD2	TRBV19	TGTGCCAGTAGTATAGGGCATACTAGCGGCTACGAGCAGTACTTC	CASSIGHTSGYEQYF
TRBJ1-2	.	.	TRBV7-8	TGTGCCAGCAGCAACAGTCAGGGGAACTATGGCTACACCTTC	CASSNSQGNYGYTF
TRBJ2-7	.	TRBD2	TRBV5-1	TGCGCCAGCAGCTTAGGATTCGGGACTAGAGCCTACGAGCAGTACTTC	CASSLGFGTRAYEQYF
TRBJ2-3	few	.	TRBV19	TGTGCCAGTAATCCCAGGCTAGCAGTCACAGATACGCAGTATTTT	CASNPRLAVTDTQYF
TRBJ2-1	.	.	TRBV12-3/TRBV12-4	TGTGCCAGCAGTTTGCGGTCAATCAGCTCCTACAATGAGCAGTTCTTC	CASSLRSISSYNEQFF
TRBJ2-1	.	.	TRBV6-6	TGTGCCAGCAGCGCCGGGGGCAATGAGCAGTTCTTC	CASSAGGNEQFF
TRBJ2-3	.	.	TRBV9	TGTGCCAGCAGCCCATCCGGGCAGTATACGCAGTATTTT	CASSPSGQYTQYF
TRBJ1-6	few	.	TRBV13	TGTGCCAGCAGCTTAGAGGAGAACAGGAAGGGACGGGATTCACCCCTCCACTTT	CASSLEENRKGRDSPLHF
TRBJ2-5	few	TRBD1	TRBV5-1	TGCGCCAGCAGCTTGGGACAGGGGATGGAGACCCAGTACTTC	CASSLGQGMETQYF
TRBJ2-2	few	TRBD1	TRBV24-1	TGTGCCACCACCGACAGGGTCGGCGGGGAGCTGTTTTTT	CATTDRVGGELFF
TRBJ2-1	.	TRBD2	TRBV12-3/TRBV12-4	TGTGCCAGCAGTTTAGCCCCACTAGCGGGGTGGAACAATGAGCAGTTCTTC	CASSLAPLAGWNNEQFF
TRBJ1-4	few	TRBD1	TRBV20-1	TGCAGTGCTGCACGTCAGGGGGCTGGTGAAAAACTGTTTTTT	CSAARQGAGEKLFF
TRBJ2-5	few	.	TRBV25-1	TGTGCCAGCAGTGTATCACAGCAAGAGACCCAGTACTTC	CASSVSQQETQYF
TRBJ2-3	.	TRBD2	TRBV24-1	TGTGCCACCAGTGAACCGCGGGGGGGCGGACCCACGGATACGCAGTATTTT	CATSEPRGGGPTDTQYF